The 17 T cell receptor beta chains in this list originate from one sample, sequenced in a study of cytomegalovirus exposure and HLA in healthy donors. Profiled with immunoSEQ multiplex PCR; TCRdb holds only in-frame clones, not every one. This table has 130,000 to 150,000 clones, 80% to 90% appearing once. The sequencing input was PBMCs. The receptors here all came from a man aged 18 to 29 in good health and CMV-seropositive.

This clone was counted once. This chain uses TRBV28 with TRBJ1-3; unclear D gene. Germline V gene data show CDR1 as MDHEN and CDR2 as SYDVKM. The CDR3 runs to 17 residues. Trimming shortened V by 8 bases and J by 4 bases, and 24 bases separated the two germline ends. Written as DNA, the CDR3 is TGTGCCAGCCAGCCCATCTCGGGAGCAATTTCCGGAAACACCATATATTTT. Its protein is CASQPISGAISGNTIYF.

Turning to this clone: This CDR3 is also generated by other DNA sequences in the sample. CDR3 amino acids: CASSFPGGEQYF. The CDR3 DNA is TGTGCCAGCAGTTTCCCGGGTGGGGAGCAGTACTTC. The V gene is TRBV27, the J gene TRBJ2-7; no firm D call. The V end was cut by 3 bases, the J end by 7 bases, with 10 bases between. CDR1 is MNHEY and CDR2 is SMNVEV in the germline V gene (reference sequence). The CDR3 length is 12 residues.

V is TRBV2 and J is TRBJ1-5; D is possibly TRBD1 (6 bases). This CDR3 region has 14 residues. In germline, CDR1 is SNHLY, CDR2 FYNNEI. V was cut by 7 bases and J by 3 bases, with 13 bases left in between. The CDR3 bases are TGTGCCAGCAAGGGACAAGCCGCCAATCAGCCCCAGCATTTT. Its protein is CASKGQAANQPQHF.

This clone was picked up a small number of times. The chain employs TRBV30 and TRBJ2-3; 7 bases are shared with TRBD2. The V and J ends lost 0 bases and 4 bases, in that order; junction bases with no gene match: 4. The V gene's germline CDR1 is GTSNPN and CDR2 SVGIG (reference sequence). The CDR3 is made up of 14 amino acids. CDR3 amino acids: CAWSVRGSADTQYF. CDR3 nucleotide sequence: TGTGCCTGGAGTGTACGCGGGAGCGCAGATACGCAGTATTTT.

This chain uses TRBV18 with TRBJ1-2, with D unclear. The CDR3 has 13 amino acids. Trimming removed 3 bases at V and 3 bases at J, with 8 bases between. Germline V CDR1 and CDR2: KGHSH, LQKENI. This CDR3 reads CASSPGRDYGYTF. CDR3 bases: TGTGCCAGCTCACCCGGGCGGGACTATGGCTACACCTTC.

CDR3 residues: CASSLGGTGGENYGYTF. CDR3 nucleotides: TGTGCCAGCAGTTTAGGAGGGACAGGGGGCGAGAACTATGGCTACACCTTC. The V call is TRBV28, the J call TRBJ1-2, with 12 nucleotides matching TRBD1. The V gene end was trimmed by 2 bases and the J gene end by 2 bases; junction bases not matched to a gene: 6. In germline, CDR1 is MDHEN, CDR2 SYDVKM. The CDR3 contains 17 residues.

J is TRBJ2-3 and V is TRBV29-1; D is uncertain. The germline gives CDR1 SQVTM, CDR2 ANQGSEA. The V and J ends lost 4 bases and 6 bases respectively, with 8 bases between them. There are 11 residues in the CDR3. CDR3 protein: CSVAPRDTQYF. The CDR3 DNA reads TGCAGCGTTGCCCCACGGGATACGCAGTATTTT.

The rearrangement links TRBV30 to TRBJ1-4; D uncertain. Per germline, CDR1 GTSNPN and CDR2 SVGIG (reference sequence). The CDR3 consists of 14 residues. V dropped 3 bases and J dropped 8 bases, with 16 bases sitting between them. The CDR3 bases are TGTGCCTGGAGCGCGGGCACTTCAAGGGAAAAACTGTTTTTT. Amino acids: CAWSAGTSREKLFF.

This rearrangement joins TRBV4-1 to TRBJ1-5; D not certain. The V gene's germline CDR1 is MGHRA and CDR2 YSYEKL. The CDR3 loop spans 16 amino acids. Trimming shortened V by 0 bases and J by 2 bases, and 11 bases separated the two germline ends. Here the CDR3 DNA reads TGCGCCAGCAGCCAAGAGGCCGCCGGGGGCAATCAGCCCCAGCATTTT. Its translation is CASSQEAAGGNQPQHF.

The V and J genes are TRBV29-1 and TRBJ1-2, with D tentatively TRBD1 (6 bases). Trimming removed 4 bases at V and 4 bases at J, with 10 bases between. Germline V gives CDR1 SQVTM, CDR2 ANQGSEA. The CDR3 has 12 amino acids. The DNA for the CDR3 is TGCAGCGTTGGCGACAGGCGCTATGGCTACACCTTC. As protein: CSVGDRRYGYTF.

V usage is TRBV19 and J usage is TRBJ1-2, with a possible D match to TRBD1 (5 bases). The V and J ends lost 8 bases and 13 bases respectively, with 20 bases between them. This CDR3 has 12 residues. Germline V lookup: CDR1 LNHDA, CDR2 SQIVND (reference sequence). The CDR3 region has the DNA TGTGCCAGTGGTTACAGGCTTCCTTTAAGCACCTTC. It is translated as CASGYRLPLSTF.

A note on this clone: This specimen includes other DNA sequences encoding the same CDR3. The gene calls are TRBV7-9 and TRBJ2-7; D is undetermined. V was pared by 5 bases and J by 0 bases, with 2 bases between. The CDR3 contains 11 residues. The V gene's germline CDR1 is SEHNR and CDR2 FQNEAQ (reference sequence). CDR3 in amino acids: CASSRSYEQYF. The CDR3 DNA is TGTGCCAGCAGCCGCTCCTACGAGCAGTACTTC.

The chain carries TRBV5-4 and TRBJ1-3; D possibly corresponds to TRBD1 (6 bases). Trimming cost V 4 bases and J 6 bases, with 14 bases left between them. The CDR3 contains 14 residues. Germline-derived CDR1 and CDR2 are SGHNT and YYREEE (reference sequence). CDR3 DNA sequence: TGTGCCAGCAGCCCCGCGGCAGGGGAAAACACCATATATTTT. This gives the protein CASSPAAGENTIYF. The variable domain in full, with the rest retrieved from reference TRBV5-4 and TRBJ1-3, is ETGVTQSPTHLIKTRGQQVTLRCSSQSGHNTVSWYQQALGQGPQFIFQYYREEENGRGNFPPRFSGLQFPNYSSELNVNALELDDSALYLCASSPAAGENTIYFGEGSWLTVV.

This clone was observed a single time. This chain connects TRBV6-1 to TRBJ1-5; D might be TRBD1 (5 bases). This CDR3 has 16 residues. Germline CDR1 and CDR2: MNHNS and SASEGT. The germline V and J ends were trimmed by 2 bases and 0 bases, with 11 bases remaining between them. The CDR3 sequence: CASSEWRGGSNQPQHF. Here the CDR3 DNA reads TGTGCCAGCAGTGAATGGAGGGGCGGTAGCAATCAGCCCCAGCATTTT.

The gene calls are TRBV15 and TRBJ1-2; a weak D match, TRBD1 (6 bases). Germline assignment: CDR1 LNHNV and CDR2 YYDKDF (reference sequence). This CDR3 is built from 14 residues. Trimming pared 5 bases from V and 6 bases from J, leaving 16 bases between. DNA for the CDR3: TGTGCCACCAGCCCCCGACAGGACCCCAATGGCTACACCTTC. Protein product: CATSPRQDPNGYTF.

The count of this clone is one. The chain links TRBV12-5 to TRBJ2-2, with D possibly matching TRBD1 (6 bases). CDR1 and CDR2 (germline): LGHNT, FRNRAP. V dropped 6 bases and J dropped 0 bases, with 14 bases sitting between them. The length of the CDR3 is 16 residues. CDR3 protein: CASGPDRTANTGELFF. The CDR3 region has the DNA TGTGCTAGTGGCCCTGACAGGACCGCGAACACCGGGGAGCTGTTTTTT.

The table lists this clone with a few counts. V usage is TRBV19 and J usage is TRBJ2-7, with D maybe TRBD1 (6 bases). The CDR3 spans 15 residues. CDR1 is LNHDA and CDR2 is SQIVND in the germline V gene (reference sequence). Between the trimmed V and J ends, which lost 5 bases and 0 bases, there was a span of 14 bases. CDR3 bases: TGTGCCAGTAGTGCTACGACAGGTGGCTCCTACGAGCAGTACTTC. Amino acids: CASSATTGGSYEQYF.